The 19 T cell receptor beta chains below all came from one sample that was sequenced in a study of shared clonotypes between healthy human individuals. Clones were read by immunoSEQ multiplex PCR, and TCRdb kept only the in-frame ones, dropping some. Of some 1.1 million clones in the sample, roughly 80% are singletons; the top ten hold 0.89%. Sequencing input: memory CD4+ T cells from PBMCs. Sample subset: CD45RA-negative fraction. The source is a man aged 18 to 30 in good health. Some clones in this sample may be carry-over from other donors' samples.

The chain employs TRBV5-1 and TRBJ2-1; possibly TRBD2 for D (5 bases). The V end was cut by 0 bases, the J end by 4 bases, with 14 bases between. From germline, CDR1 is SGHRS and CDR2 YFSETQ. The CDR3 runs to 16 residues. The CDR3 DNA follows: TGCGCCAGCAGCTTGGGGGTCTGGCGGGCATACAATGAGCAGTTCTTC. This translates into CASSLGVWRAYNEQFF.

This clone was recorded only once. The CDR3: CASGATASYNEQFF. The CDR3 bases are TGTGCCAGCGGAGCAACGGCCTCCTACAATGAGCAGTTCTTC. The rearrangement uses TRBV2 and TRBJ2-1; D gene uncertain. Germline V CDR1 and CDR2: SNHLY, FYNNEI. CDR3 length: 14 residues. V lost 8 bases, J lost 0 bases, and 11 bases lay in between.

J is TRBJ1-2 and V is TRBV4-2; no clear D. The length of the CDR3 is 13 residues. Trimming stripped 0 bases from V and 2 bases from J, with 4 bases between. Germline CDR1 and CDR2: LGHNA and YNFKEQ. CDR3: CASSQEVNYGYTF. In DNA form, the CDR3 reads TGTGCCAGCAGCCAAGAGGTAAACTATGGCTACACCTTC.

V gene TRBV28 combines with J gene TRBJ2-7, with D possibly being TRBD1 or TRBD2 (5 bases each). The CDR3 contains 16 residues. Trimming removed 6 bases from V and 1 base from J, with 19 bases in between. In germline, CDR1 is MDHEN, CDR2 SYDVKM. The CDR3 nucleotides are TGTGCCAGCAGCTCCACCGGGGCCAGAAAATCCTACGAGCAGTACTTC. It is translated as CASSSTGARKSYEQYF.

This rearrangement joins TRBV10-3 to TRBJ2-5; 9 bases fit TRBD1. The V gene end was trimmed by 4 bases and the J gene end by 4 bases; junction bases not matched to a gene: 7. This CDR3 has 15 amino acids. CDR1 and CDR2 (germline): ENHRY, SYGVKD. DNA for the CDR3: TGTGCCATCAGTGCTTATTCGGGACAGGGAGAGACCCAGTACTTC. This gives the protein CAISAYSGQGETQYF.

This clone was seen ten or more times. The chain links TRBV6-5 to TRBJ2-7, with no clear D. V was clipped by 11 bases and J by 6 bases, with 17 bases between them. This CDR3 contains 12 residues. The germline gives CDR1 MNHEY, CDR2 SVGAGI. The CDR3 loop is CASKEAYGEQYF. CDR3 DNA: TGTGCCTCCAAGGAAGCGTACGGCGAGCAGTACTTC.

This clone was seen a few times. The chain couples TRBV25-1 to TRBJ1-2, with TRBD1 as a possible D gene (6 bases). This CDR3 contains 12 residues. Germline assignment: CDR1 MGHDK and CDR2 SYGVNS. V was cut by 4 bases and J by 6 bases, with 9 bases left in between. The CDR3 loop reads CASSGNRDGYTF. CDR3 in DNA: TGTGCCAGCAGTGGAAACAGGGATGGCTACACCTTC.

The gene calls are TRBV15 and TRBJ2-1, with 10 bases matching TRBD1. CDR3 length: 15 residues. CDR1 is LNHNV and CDR2 is YYDKDF in the germline V gene (reference sequence). V gave up 6 bases and J gave up 4 bases; unmatched junction bases: 6. The CDR3 region has the DNA TGTGCCACCAGTCCGGGACAGGGGCGGTACAATGAGCAGTTCTTC. The encoded protein is CATSPGQGRYNEQFF.

The J gene is TRBJ2-1, the V gene TRBV4-1; D perhaps matches TRBD1 (6 bases). Germline-derived CDR1 and CDR2 are MGHRA and YSYEKL. V gave up 3 bases and J gave up 11 bases, with 20 bases separating them. This CDR3 has 15 amino acids. For the CDR3, the DNA is TGCGCCAGCAGCCAGGACAGTTCCACTACAATGAAGCAGTTCTTC. The encoded protein is CASSQDSSTTMKQFF.

This clone was seen more than once but under ten times. This chain connects TRBV7-6 to TRBJ2-3; 10 nucleotides agree with TRBD2. CDR3 length: 16 residues. Germline V gene lookup returns CDR1 SGHVS and CDR2 FNYEAQ. The V and J ends lost 5 bases and 3 bases, in that order; junction bases with no gene match: 8. The CDR3 nucleotides are TGTGCCAGCAGCCTCTTCCCTAGCGGGAGTACAGATACGCAGTATTTT. Translated: CASSLFPSGSTDTQYF.

This clone showed up just a few times. J is TRBJ1-2 and V is TRBV28; D is uncertain. Trimming pared 1 base from V and 7 bases from J, leaving 13 bases between. Germline V gene sequence: CDR1 MDHEN, CDR2 SYDVKM. The CDR3 has 14 residues. CDR3 sequence: CASSLSPSVGGYTF. CDR3 sequence (DNA): TGTGCCAGCAGTTTATCCCCCTCCGTAGGTGGCTACACCTTC.

This sequence joins TRBV28 and TRBJ1-2; weak D call: TRBD1 (5 bases). This CDR3 is 15 amino acids long. Trimming removed 5 bases from V and 7 bases from J, with 20 bases in between. In germline, CDR1 is MDHEN, CDR2 SYDVKM. The CDR3, as DNA: TGTGCCAGCAGTCCAACACAGGCAGTTCATGGTGGCTACACCTTC. Protein: CASSPTQAVHGGYTF.

The chain employs TRBV6-5 and TRBJ1-3; a possible D gene is TRBD1 (5 bases). The V gene's germline CDR1 is MNHEY and CDR2 SVGAGI. This CDR3 spans 16 amino acids. With 2 bases removed from V and 4 bases from J, the gap between germline ends came to 15 bases. The DNA of the CDR3 is TGTGCCAGCAGTTACCCTCGCTCCCGGGGGGGAAACACCATATATTTT. It codes for CASSYPRSRGGNTIYF.

V gene TRBV6-5 combines with J gene TRBJ1-2; D call uncertain. The CDR3 length is 15 residues. Per the germline V gene, CDR1 is MNHEY and CDR2 is SVGAGI. V dropped 4 bases and J dropped 3 bases, with 15 bases sitting between them. The CDR3 DNA sequence: TGTGCCAGCAGTTCGATTGGATCCTCCTACTATGGCTACACCTTC. Translation gives CASSSIGSSYYGYTF.

A few counts support this clone. The chain has TRBV9 and TRBJ2-5; D might be TRBD2 (6 bases). The V end was cut by 3 bases, the J end by 5 bases, with 14 bases between. This CDR3 region has 14 residues. Germline V gene data show CDR1 as SGDLS and CDR2 as YYNGEE. CDR3 sequence: CASSAGLTVETQYF. The CDR3, as DNA: TGTGCCAGCAGCGCGGGACTGACCGTGGAGACCCAGTACTTC. The full variable domain, in which reference TRBV9 and TRBJ2-5 provide the parts outside the CDR3, is DSGVTQTPKHLITATGQRVTLRCSPRSGDLSVYWYQQSLDQGLQFLIQYYNGEERAKGNILERFSAQQFPDLHSELNLSSLELGDSALYFCASSAGLTVETQYFGPGTRLLVL.

The chain is built from TRBV9 and TRBJ1-2; D possibly corresponds to TRBD1 (5 bases). V gave up 1 base and J gave up 8 bases, with 12 bases separating them. The CDR3 runs 13 residues. Germline lookup yields CDR1 SGDLS and CDR2 YYNGEE. The CDR3 protein is CASSVTDSIGYTF. DNA for the CDR3: TGTGCCAGCAGCGTAACCGACAGTATCGGCTACACCTTC.

This rearrangement joins TRBV28 to TRBJ2-3; 9 bases fit TRBD2. The germline V gene has CDR1 MDHEN and CDR2 SYDVKM. V shed 0 bases, J shed 3 bases, and the junction held 7 bases outside the gene matches. This CDR3 spans 17 amino acids. The CDR3 DNA follows: TGTGCCAGCAGTTTATGGGAGGGACTAGCACAGACAGATACGCAGTATTTT. It codes for CASSLWEGLAQTDTQYF.

CDR3 sequence: CASSSTSGASYEQYF. The CDR3 DNA sequence: TGTGCCAGCAGCTCTACTAGCGGGGCGTCCTACGAGCAGTACTTC. The chain has TRBV11-2 and TRBJ2-7; 10 bases map to TRBD2. Germline values: CDR1 SGHAT, CDR2 FQNNGV. CDR3 length equals 15 residues. V was clipped by 4 bases and J by 1 base; unmatched bases: 4. The full variable domain, in which reference TRBV11-2 and TRBJ2-7 provide the parts outside the CDR3, is EAGVAQSPRYKIIEKRQSVAFWCNPISGHATLYWYQQILGQGPKLLIQFQNNGVVDDSQLPKDRFSAERLKGVDSTLKIQPAKLEDSAVYLCASSSTSGASYEQYFGPGTRLTVT.

The chain couples TRBV28 to TRBJ2-7; 10 bases match TRBD2. CDR1 and CDR2 (germline): MDHEN, SYDVKM. The CDR3 sequence is 15 residues long. V shed 5 bases, J shed 5 bases, and the junction held 9 bases outside the gene matches. Here the CDR3 DNA reads TGTGCCAGCAGTATCGTTCTAGCGGGAGTCCACGAGCAGTACTTC. It specifies CASSIVLAGVHEQYF.